The 11 T cell receptor beta chains below all came from one sample that was sequenced in a study of beta chain features in type 1 diabetes. Study-wide findings and caveats: Researchers report that Type 1 diabetes patients had moderately but significantly shorter TCRB CDR3s across all four CD4+ subsets.

Expressed TCRB transcripts were sequenced after all isolated RNA was converted to cDNA. Clones were sequenced by immunoSEQ multiplex PCR, and TCRdb holds only the in-frame ones, with some missing. Among about 240,000 clones listed, over 11% were seen once. Their antigen targets remain unknown. The sample consisted of naive CD4+ T cells from blood. These receptors originate from a man aged 25 to 40 with type 1 diabetes.

This clone has only a few counts. The DNA of the CDR3 is TGTGCCAGCAGCACTCGCCAGGGCGAAAACACTGAAGCTTTCTTT. As protein: CASSTRQGENTEAFF. The chain carries TRBV11-3 and TRBJ1-1; a possible D gene is TRBD1 (5 bases). Germline lookup yields CDR1 SGHNT and CDR2 YENEEA. The CDR3 contains 15 residues. Trimming removed 5 bases at V and 2 bases at J, with 15 bases between.

This clone turned up a few times. The CDR3 loop reads CASSLDFGGGSTDTQYF. In DNA, the CDR3 is TGTGCCAGCAGCTTAGATTTTGGCGGGGGTAGCACAGATACGCAGTATTTT. This chain connects TRBV7-9 to TRBJ2-3; 7 bases align to TRBD2. Germline V gives CDR1 SEHNR, CDR2 FQNEAQ (reference sequence). The trim removed 1 base at V and 0 bases at J, leaving 7 bases unmatched. The CDR3 length is 17 residues.

The chain employs TRBV7-9 and TRBJ2-1; TRBD2 matches at 10 bases. V lost 4 bases, J lost 2 bases, and 2 bases stayed unmatched. The CDR3 has 15 residues. Germline CDR1 is SEHNR and CDR2 is FQNEAQ (reference sequence). Here the CDR3 DNA reads TGTGCCAGCAGCTGGAGCGGGGGGGCCTACAATGAGCAGTTCTTC. It translates to CASSWSGGAYNEQFF.

This clone was observed a handful of times. This chain connects TRBV10-3 to TRBJ1-3; tentatively, D is TRBD1 (5 bases). Per the germline V gene, CDR1 is ENHRY and CDR2 is SYGVKD. The CDR3 spans 15 residues. V was cut by 3 bases and J by 0 bases, with 9 bases left in between. The CDR3 region has the DNA TGTGCCATCAGTGACCCCAGGGACTCTGGAAACACCATATATTTT. Its translation is CAISDPRDSGNTIYF.

The gene calls are TRBV30 and TRBJ1-1; D may be TRBD1 (5 bases). This CDR3 comprises 14 residues. V lost 3 bases to trimming and J lost 4 bases, with 15 bases between them. Germline V gives CDR1 GTSNPN, CDR2 SVGIG (reference sequence). This chain's CDR3 is CAWSRRVGSTEAFF. CDR3 sequence (DNA): TGTGCCTGGAGCCGCAGGGTAGGATCCACTGAAGCTTTCTTT.

V and J are TRBV7-9 and TRBJ2-3; TRBD2 is a possible D gene (6 bases). Trimming shortened V by 5 bases and J by 1 base, and 10 bases separated the two germline ends. CDR3 length equals 14 residues. Germline V CDR1 and CDR2: SEHNR, FQNEAQ (reference sequence). For the CDR3, the DNA is TGTGCCAGCAGCCCGGGAGACCGCACAGATACGCAGTATTTT. Its protein is CASSPGDRTDTQYF.

This clone was counted a few times. The chain uses TRBV30 and TRBJ2-5, with D tentatively TRBD2 (5 bases). The CDR3 is 11 amino acids. Per the germline V gene, CDR1 is GTSNPN and CDR2 is SVGIG (reference sequence). V shed 4 bases and J shed 3 bases, with 6 bases lying between them. CDR3 residues: CAWKAEETQYF. In nucleotides, the CDR3 is TGTGCCTGGAAAGCGGAAGAGACCCAGTACTTC.

The table lists this clone with a few counts. The CDR3 sequence: CAWSVGSSGGHQPQHF. DNA of the CDR3: TGTGCCTGGAGTGTAGGCTCCTCGGGGGGCCATCAGCCCCAGCATTTT. The chain couples TRBV30 to TRBJ1-5, with a possible D match to TRBD1 (6 bases). Germline V CDR1 and CDR2: GTSNPN, SVGIG (reference sequence). The germline V and J ends were trimmed by 0 bases and 5 bases, with 17 bases remaining between them. The CDR3 runs 16 residues.

This clone was seen more than once but under ten times. This chain uses TRBV18 with TRBJ1-1, with TRBD1 matching over 8 bases. CDR3 length: 14 residues. J gave up 3 bases and V 6 bases, and 6 bases lay outside the gene matches. Per the germline V gene, CDR1 is KGHSH and CDR2 is LQKENI. The CDR3 region has the DNA TGTGCCAGCTCCGAACAGGGGGACGACACTGAAGCTTTCTTT. Translated, it gives CASSEQGDDTEAFF.

The rearrangement uses TRBV30 and TRBJ1-6; 9 nucleotides line up with TRBD1. CDR1 is GTSNPN and CDR2 is SVGIG in the germline V gene (reference sequence). The junction had 1 base not matched to a gene; V was cut back by 4 bases and J by 6 bases. The CDR3 extends over 13 amino acids. The CDR3 protein is CAWTGQGNSPLHF. The DNA of the CDR3 is TGTGCCTGGACGGGACAGGGTAATTCACCCCTCCACTTT.

This clone was detected a few times. The chain carries TRBV9 and TRBJ1-5, with D possibly being TRBD1 (6 bases). The CDR3 loop spans 15 amino acids. Deletions cut 3 bases from V and 3 bases from J, with 13 bases between. Per germline, CDR1 SGDLS and CDR2 YYNGEE. The CDR3 loop reads CASSETGKYNQPQHF. In DNA form, the CDR3 reads TGTGCCAGCAGCGAAACAGGGAAATACAATCAGCCCCAGCATTTT.